A single sample gave rise to the 20 T cell receptor beta chains below, sequenced in a study of immune heterogeneity within non-small cell lung tumors. Multiplex PCR with 32 V and 13 J primers amplified TCR beta CDR3. From the multiplex PCR reads, TCRdb called clonotypes with MiXCR, one entry per CDR3 protein. Here the sample spans 3,500 to 5,500 distinct CDR3 sequences, approximately 25% being singletons. With 600 ng used per sample, the template was genomic DNA from bulk tumor. Far-apart biopsies, several per primary tumor, were taken during surgery. Patients underwent curative surgery for untreated, newly diagnosed non-small cell lung cancer. The sequencing input was lung tumor tissue. The origin of the receptors is a man aged 50-60 years with non-small cell lung cancer.

V is TRBV5-1 and J is TRBJ2-2; D is unclear. Trimming removed 3 bases from V and 2 bases from J, with 17 bases in between. The length of the CDR3 is 17 residues. Germline CDR1 and CDR2: SGHRS and YFSETQ. CDR3 residues: CASSWAKVFGNTGELFF. CDR3 DNA sequence: TGCGCCAGCAGCTGGGCCAAAGTGTTTGGCAACACCGGGGAGCTGTTTTTT.

By share, this clonotype counts as medium-sized (0.01 to 0.1%). This sequence joins TRBV6-1 and TRBJ2-3; no clear D. Germline V gene sequence: CDR1 MNHNS, CDR2 SASEGT. The V end lost 3 bases, the J end lost 0 bases, and 10 bases lay between the germline ends. The CDR3 contains 15 residues. CDR3 sequence: CASSEDPGSTDTQYF. The CDR3 nucleotides read TGTGCCAGCAGTGAGGACCCGGGCAGCACAGATACGCAGTATTTT.

This clonotype is medium-sized in the sample. The J gene is TRBJ2-3, the V gene TRBV5-1; 9 nucleotides match TRBD2. Germline assignment: CDR1 SGHRS and CDR2 YFSETQ. The CDR3 has 16 amino acids. V dropped 0 bases and J dropped 4; count of bases not matched to a gene: 6. The DNA of the CDR3 is TGCGCCAGCAGCTTGGAGGGCGGGAGGGCCGCAGATACGCAGTATTTT. It translates to CASSLEGGRAADTQYF.

Sample share makes this clonotype medium-sized (0.01 to 0.1%). V is TRBV7-6 and J is TRBJ2-1; a possible D gene is TRBD1 (5 bases). Germline CDR1 SGHVS, CDR2 FNYEAQ. The CDR3 has 15 amino acids. The ends were cut back, 1 base at V and 4 bases at J, with 11 bases in the middle. CDR3 DNA: TGTGCCAGCAGCTTAGGGCAGGGCGATTACAATGAGCAGTTCTTC. It is translated as CASSLGQGDYNEQFF.

Concerning this clonotype itself: Without the conserved terminal phenylalanine or tryptophan, this CDR3 likely stems from a read error. The gene calls are TRBV28 and TRBJ1-2; D call uncertain. The germline gives CDR1 MDHEN, CDR2 SYDVKM. The CDR3 extends over 12 amino acids. The CDR3 nucleotides are TGTGCGTCGACGGGATCCCTCTATGGCTACACCTCC. Its translation: CASTGSLYGYTS.

This chain connects TRBV5-1 to TRBJ1-4; possibly TRBD1 for D (5 bases). With 0 bases removed from V and 10 bases from J, the gap between germline ends came to 22 bases. The CDR3 extends over 17 amino acids. Germline CDR1 reads SGHRS; CDR2 reads YFSETQ. This chain's CDR3 is CASSLEASGDSRGKLFF. In DNA form, the CDR3 reads TGCGCCAGCAGCTTGGAGGCGTCTGGGGACTCAAGGGGAAAACTGTTTTTT.

Points on this clonotype: Sequence at one end of the junction differs from germline and may be a read error. J is TRBJ2-7 and V is TRBV20-1; D uncertain. The CDR3 has 14 residues. Per germline, CDR1 DFQATT and CDR2 SNEGSKA (reference sequence). The CDR3 protein is CSAKPARDSYEKYF. As DNA, the CDR3 is TGCAGTGCTAAGCCCGCCAGAGACTCCTACGAGAAGTACTTC.

The V and J genes are TRBV19 and TRBJ1-2; 7 bases fit TRBD1. The length of the CDR3 is 14 residues. Germline CDR1 reads LNHDA; CDR2 reads SQIVND (reference sequence). CDR3 DNA sequence: TGTGTTAGTTCAATTAAGGAGGGGGCCTATGGCTACACCTTC. Protein product: CVSSIKEGAYGYTF.

About this clonotype: This may be a read error: a much more frequent sequence differs by one nucleotide. The chain carries TRBV18 and TRBJ1-5, with 7 bases fitting TRBD1. This CDR3 comprises 13 residues. Germline CDR1 reads KGHSH; CDR2 reads LQKENI. The CDR3 nucleotides read TGTGCCAGCTCAGGGGACAGAAATCAGCGCCAGCATTTT. Its protein is CASSGDRNQRQHF.

This clonotype qualifies as medium-sized (0.01 to 0.1%). V usage is TRBV28 and J usage is TRBJ1-6; D possibly corresponds to TRBD1 (5 bases). The CDR3 length is 16 residues. Germline V gene lookup returns CDR1 MDHEN and CDR2 SYDVKM. V gave up 5 bases and J gave up 5 bases, with 16 bases separating them. The CDR3 sequence is CASSGAGGEDNSPLHF. The CDR3 coding sequence is TGTGCCAGCAGTGGGGCGGGGGGGGAAGATAATTCACCCCTCCACTTT.

This clonotype is medium-sized by share. J is TRBJ1-2 and V is TRBV29-1; D remains unclear. The V end lost 4 bases, the J end lost 8 bases, and 20 bases lay between the germline ends. Germline assignment: CDR1 SQVTM and CDR2 ANQGSEA. The CDR3 runs to 14 residues. In nucleotides, the CDR3 is TGCAGCGTTGCCTCAAATGGGCAGGTCAAGGGCTACACCTTC. This encodes CSVASNGQVKGYTF.

The V gene is TRBV28, the J gene TRBJ1-4; no clear D gene. Trimming stripped 8 bases from V and 3 bases from J, with 13 bases between. Germline-derived CDR1 and CDR2 are MDHEN and SYDVKM. The CDR3 has 14 amino acids. The CDR3 DNA reads TGTGCCAGCGGTGCCGGTGCTGCTAATGAAAAACTGTTTTTT. Translation gives CASGAGAANEKLFF.

A note on this clonotype: This clone may be a read error of a much larger clone one base away. This rearrangement joins TRBV28 to TRBJ2-5; D may be TRBD2 (6 bases). This CDR3 region has 16 residues. V lost 6 bases to trimming and J lost 7 bases, with 24 bases between them. Germline V gene sequence: CDR1 MDHEN, CDR2 SYDVKM. The CDR3 coding sequence is TGTGCCAGCAGCACCTTAGGGGCGGGAAAGGGGCGGACCCAGTACTTC. As protein: CASSTLGAGKGRTQYF.

This clonotype is classed as medium-sized. This sequence joins TRBV28 and TRBJ1-4; D is possibly TRBD1 (6 bases). CDR3 length: 12 residues. With 10 bases removed from V and 8 bases from J, the gap between germline ends came to 14 bases. Per germline, CDR1 MDHEN and CDR2 SYDVKM. The CDR3 loop is CATLQGREKLFF. The CDR3, as DNA: TGTGCCACCCTACAGGGAAGAGAAAAACTGTTTTTT.

This clonotype is categorized as medium-sized. The CDR3 DNA reads as TGTGCCAGCAGCTTCCTCAGGCTTCTCAGGATCCGGGACAGCTCCTACAATGAGCAGTTCTTC. It codes for CASSFLRLLRIRDSSYNEQFF. The chain joins TRBV7-8 to TRBJ2-1; 7 nucleotides agree with TRBD1. The germline CDR1 and CDR2 sequences are SGHVS and FQNEAQ. This CDR3 has 21 amino acids. The J segment lost 0 bases and the V segment lost 3 bases, leaving 20 bases of the junction unmatched. Using reference TRBV7-8 and TRBJ2-1 for the parts outside the CDR3, the full variable domain is GAGVSQSPRYKVAKRGQDVALRCDPISGHVSLFWYQQALGQGPEFLTYFQNEAQLDKSGLPSDRFFAERPEGSVSTLKIQRTQQEDSAVYLCASSFLRLLRIRDSSYNEQFFGPGTRLTVL.

In the case of this clonotype: This may be a read error: a much more frequent sequence differs by one nucleotide. The gene calls are TRBV30 and TRBJ2-2; TRBD2 might be the D (5 bases). Germline assignment: CDR1 GTSNPN and CDR2 SVGIG (reference sequence). This CDR3 has 13 residues. This CDR3 is CAAGWVSTGELVF. In DNA form, the CDR3 reads TGTGCCGCAGGATGGGTCAGTACCGGGGAGCTGGTTTTT.

By frequency in the sample, this clonotype is medium-sized. The genes are TRBV6-1 and TRBJ1-4; 10 bases are shared with TRBD1. The CDR3 spans 16 residues. Germline CDR1 is MNHNS and CDR2 is SASEGT. The V gene end was trimmed by 6 bases and the J gene end by 0 bases; junction bases not matched to a gene: 4. CDR3 sequence reads: CASRTGTGATNEKLFF. The CDR3 bases are TGTGCCAGCAGAACCGGGACAGGGGCAACTAATGAAAAACTGTTTTTT.

By sample fraction, this clonotype is medium-sized. The chain has TRBV6-5 and TRBJ1-2; D is possibly TRBD1 (6 bases). V was trimmed by 0 bases and J by 4 bases, leaving 21 bases between them. There are 18 residues in the CDR3. Germline-derived CDR1 and CDR2 are MNHEY and SVGAGI. DNA for the CDR3: TGTGCCAGCAGTTACTCTCGGGGCGCCGGGGGCGCAGTCTATGGCTACACCTTC. Its protein is CASSYSRGAGGAVYGYTF.

This clonotype is deemed medium-sized (0.01 to 0.1%). The chain carries TRBV13 and TRBJ1-5; possibly TRBD1 for D (6 bases). CDR3 length: 13 residues. In germline, CDR1 is PRHDT, CDR2 FYEKMQ (reference sequence). Trimming removed 5 bases at V and 5 bases at J, with 10 bases between. CDR3: CASSLNRDQPQHF. DNA of the CDR3: TGTGCCAGCAGCCTAAACAGGGATCAGCCCCAGCATTTT. Full variable domain (missing parts from reference TRBV13 and TRBJ1-5): AAGVIQSPRHLIKEKRETATLKCYPIPRHDTVYWYQQGPGQDPQFLISFYEKMQSDKGSIPDRFSAQQFSDYHSELNMSSLELGDSALYFCASSLNRDQPQHFGDGTRLSIL.

In its sample, this clonotype is medium-sized (0.01 to 0.1%). The V call is TRBV6-1, the J call TRBJ1-2; TRBD1 might be the D (5 bases). The CDR3 consists of 14 residues. The V end was cut by 11 bases, the J end by 4 bases, with 20 bases between. From germline, CDR1 is MNHNS and CDR2 SASEGT. The CDR3 sequence is CAGSDRIASYGYTF. The CDR3 DNA sequence: TGTGCCGGATCCGACAGAATCGCTAGCTATGGCTACACCTTC.